What follows are 10 T cell receptor beta chains derived from one specimen sequenced in a study of Graves' ophthalmopathy and Graves' hyperthyroidism. As the template, RNA transcripts were used to amplify TCR beta CDR3 regions. After a first-round RT-PCR with HTBI primers, a second-round multiplex PCR was run. TCRdb ran MiXCR on the multiplex PCR reads and lists one entry per CDR3 protein. The sample has over a million distinct CDR3 sequences; approximately 35% are singletons. The source material was peripheral blood or thyroid tissue (not recorded which). The source is an adult man with Graves' hyperthyroidism.

The chain joins TRBV6-1 to TRBJ2-7, with TRBD2 identical over 8 bases. This CDR3 spans 15 amino acids. The V and J ends lost 3 bases and 5 bases, in that order; junction bases with no gene match: 9. In germline, CDR1 is MNHNS, CDR2 SASEGT. The CDR3, as DNA: TGTGCCAGCAGTGAGACCCGGGGGGGCGCCCACGAGCAGTACTTC. Protein sequence: CASSETRGGAHEQYF.

Only one count was recorded for this clonotype. The final CDR3 position lacks the conserved phenylalanine or tryptophan, pointing to a likely read error. V and J are TRBV7-2 and TRBJ2-5, with TRBD2 matching 13 bases. In germline, CDR1 is SGHTA, CDR2 FQGNSA. V dropped 5 bases and J dropped 5; count of bases not matched to a gene: 11. The CDR3 length is 17 residues. The CDR3 region has the DNA TGTGCCAGCAGCCCCACTAGCGGGAGGGCCGAGTGGGAGACCCAGTACCTC. Its protein is CASSPTSGRAEWETQYL.

The gene calls are TRBV20-1 and TRBJ2-5, with a possible D match to TRBD1 (6 bases). The germline CDR1 and CDR2 sequences are DFQATT and SNEGSKA (reference sequence). Trimming left V 1 base short and J 5 bases short, with 11 bases between. This CDR3 is built from 13 residues. CDR3 bases: TGCAGTGCTAGAGTAGGGCAGGGGGAGACCCAGTACTTC. Residues: CSARVGQGETQYF.

In this sample, this clonotype turned up once. This chain uses TRBV15 with TRBJ1-2, with 8 positions matching TRBD1. Germline loops: CDR1 LNHNV, CDR2 YYDKDF (reference sequence). The CDR3 covers 14 residues. The junction had 7 bases not matched to a gene; V was cut back by 2 bases and J by 8 bases. CDR3 residues: CATSRLDRGVGYTF. CDR3 bases: TGTGCCACCAGCAGACTAGACAGGGGAGTCGGCTACACCTTC.

The chain links TRBV10-3 to TRBJ2-7, with D unresolved. Looked up from germline, CDR1 is ENHRY and CDR2 is SYGVKD. V dropped 3 bases and J dropped 3 bases, with 18 bases sitting between them. CDR3 length: 16 amino acids. Here the CDR3 DNA reads TGTGCCATCAGTGACCCAATGAGTTGGGCAGACTACGAGCAGTACTTC. Translated, it gives CAISDPMSWADYEQYF.

The J gene is TRBJ2-5, the V gene TRBV12-3 or TRBV12-4; 8 bases align to TRBD1. Unmatched junction bases numbered 4, after V lost 6 bases and J lost 7 bases. CDR3 length equals 12 residues. CDR3 sequence: CASRYGTGTQYF. In DNA, the CDR3 is TGTGCCAGCAGATATGGGACAGGGACCCAGTACTTC.

This chain uses TRBV7-9 with TRBJ2-5; maybe TRBD1 (6 bases). Looked up from germline, CDR1 is SEHNR and CDR2 is FQNEAQ (reference sequence). The CDR3 loop spans 16 amino acids. With 3 bases removed from V and 0 bases from J, the gap between germline ends came to 14 bases. CDR3 residues: CASSFLSWDNQETQYF. In nucleotides, the CDR3 is TGTGCCAGCAGCTTCCTTTCTTGGGACAACCAAGAGACCCAGTACTTC.

This clonotype was detected only a few times. The chain carries TRBV29-1 and TRBJ1-5; D not certain. This CDR3 has 13 amino acids. Germline V lookup: CDR1 SQVTM, CDR2 ANQGSEA. The V gene lost 2 bases and the J gene lost 11 bases, with 16 bases spanning the gap. This CDR3 reads CSVERWEQETQHF. CDR3 DNA sequence: TGCAGCGTTGAAAGGTGGGAACAAGAGACCCAGCATTTT.

As concerns this clonotype: Sequence at one end of the junction differs from germline and may be a read error. V is TRBV5-1 and J is TRBJ2-7; D not certain. This CDR3 spans 17 amino acids. Germline CDR1 is SGHRS and CDR2 is YFSETQ. The CDR3 spells CASSLAAETPSDYEQCF. The CDR3, as DNA: TGCGCCAGCAGCTTGGCCGCAGAGACTCCCTCGGATTACGAGCAGTGCTTC.

The table lists this clonotype with many counts. The rearrangement joins TRBV4-3 to TRBJ2-7; D is undetermined. The CDR3 sequence is 14 residues long. CDR1 LGHNA and CDR2 YSLEER come from the germline V gene. Trimming removed 0 bases from V and 0 bases from J, with 6 bases in between. This CDR3 is CASSQDESSYEQYF. CDR3 coding DNA: TGCGCCAGCAGCCAAGATGAAAGCTCCTACGAGCAGTACTTC.